This entry lists 2 T cell receptor beta chains sequenced from one sample in a study of blood T cells in healthy people across ages (dated by TCRdb to about 2015). Receptors were amplified or captured by 5' RACE. A second roughly 6 to 11 cycle PCR used a sample-barcoded 5' primer and a J-beta primer mix. Clones were called with MiXCR by TCRdb after fastp trimmed the public reads at Q25, and only in-frame beta chains were retained. For every CDR3 protein sequence, its rows merge into one entry that carries the most common genes and DNA. For this sample there are fewer than 2 million distinct CDR3 sequences; around 40% appear just once. The ten largest make up more than 20% of the sample. Specimen: blood. The receptors derive from a human donor in good health.

The CDR3 here is CASSVGGPPTDTQYF. In DNA form, the CDR3 reads TGTGCCAGCAGCGTAGGCGGGCCCCCCACAGATACGCAGTATTTT. This chain connects TRBV9 to TRBJ2-3, with D possibly TRBD2 on 5 matching bases. This CDR3 has 15 amino acids. Trimming shortened V by 0 bases and J by 2 bases, and 10 bases separated the two germline ends. CDR1 is SGDLS, CDR2 YYNGEE, per germline.

The J gene is TRBJ1-2, the V gene TRBV7-9; 9 nucleotides match TRBD1. Germline assignment: CDR1 SEHNR and CDR2 FQNEAQ (reference sequence). The V and J ends lost 5 bases and 6 bases, in that order; junction bases with no gene match: 7. The CDR3 length is 14 residues. The CDR3, as DNA: TGTGCCAGCAGCCCAGGACAGGGGATGGATGGCTACACCTTC. Translated, it gives CASSPGQGMDGYTF.